The 29 T cell receptor beta chains below were found in one sample sequenced in a study of CD8 T cells in Susac syndrome. Random hexamers primed reverse transcription of about 0.45 to 1 ug RNA. Via MiXCR, TCRdb re-called the immunoSEQ multiplex PCR reads, giving one row per CDR3 protein. The table shows 240,000 or so distinct CDR3 sequences, with less than 96% occurring only once. Sequenced: CD4+ T cells from PBMCs. These receptors were obtained from a human donor with Susac syndrome.

The CDR3 here is CATSDSGTVVYEQYF. CDR3 nucleotide sequence: TGTGCCACCAGTGATTCCGGGACGGTCGTGTACGAGCAGTACTTC. V is TRBV24-1 and J is TRBJ2-7; D is perhaps TRBD1 or TRBD2 (5 bases each). The CDR3 consists of 15 residues. The germline CDR1 and CDR2 sequences are KGHDR and SFDVKD. Trimming pared 2 bases from V and 4 bases from J, leaving 14 bases between.

This chain connects TRBV9 to TRBJ1-3, with a weak D call TRBD1 (5 bases). Trimming removed 0 bases at V and 7 bases at J, with 14 bases between. The length of the CDR3 is 15 residues. Per germline, CDR1 SGDLS and CDR2 YYNGEE. The CDR3 loop reads CASSVARDGRNTIYF. Written as DNA, the CDR3 is TGTGCCAGCAGCGTAGCCCGGGACGGTCGTAACACCATATATTTT.

The CDR3 loop reads CAWSGILAGEQYF. Written as DNA, the CDR3 is TGTGCCTGGAGTGGGATCCTAGCAGGCGAGCAGTACTTC. The chain recombines TRBV30 with TRBJ2-7; D possibly corresponds to TRBD2 (5 bases). Per germline, CDR1 GTSNPN and CDR2 SVGIG (reference sequence). The CDR3 has 13 residues. Trimming pared 1 base from V and 6 bases from J, leaving 13 bases between.

V usage is TRBV10-3 and J usage is TRBJ2-5; D not certain. There are 11 residues in the CDR3. Per the germline V gene, CDR1 is ENHRY and CDR2 is SYGVKD. The germline V and J ends were trimmed by 5 bases and 4 bases, with 5 bases remaining between them. The CDR3 bases are TGTGCCATCAGTAATGGAGAGACCCAGTACTTC. Residues: CAISNGETQYF.

V gene TRBV24-1 combines with J gene TRBJ2-5; no definite D call. Germline assignment: CDR1 KGHDR and CDR2 SFDVKD. V was trimmed by 3 bases and J by 6 bases, leaving 16 bases between them. This CDR3 spans 15 amino acids. The CDR3 loop is CATSDATQVPKTQYF. CDR3 nucleotide sequence: TGTGCCACCAGTGATGCTACTCAGGTTCCCAAGACCCAGTACTTC.

The chain recombines TRBV20-1 with TRBJ2-2; a possible D gene is TRBD1 (6 bases). Trimming pared 6 bases from V and 7 bases from J, leaving 18 bases between. CDR3 length: 14 amino acids. Germline-derived CDR1 and CDR2 are DFQATT and SNEGSKA (reference sequence). The CDR3 DNA follows: TGCAGTGCCTATTCACAGGGAACCCACGGGGAGCTGTTTTTT. It yields the protein CSAYSQGTHGELFF.

This clonotype was seen a single time. CDR3 amino acids: CASSLLEQETQYF. The CDR3 nucleotides are TGTGCCAGCAGTTTGCTAGAACAAGAGACCCAGTACTTC. This sequence joins TRBV6-2 or TRBV6-3 and TRBJ2-5, with D unclear. Germline V gene lookup returns CDR1 MNHEY and CDR2 SVGEGT. The CDR3 runs to 13 residues. V lost 4 bases, J lost 2 bases, and 8 bases lay in between.

The chain couples TRBV20-1 to TRBJ1-2; possible D gene TRBD1, 5 bases. Trimming took 6 bases from V and 5 from J, leaving 16 bases between them. The CDR3 runs 13 residues. Germline CDR1 is DFQATT and CDR2 is SNEGSKA (reference sequence). In DNA, the CDR3 is TGCAGTGCCAAGGACACGAGAAATTATGGCTACACCTTC. Its protein product is CSAKDTRNYGYTF.

This chain uses TRBV25-1 with TRBJ2-5; 10 bases agree with TRBD1. Trimming took 4 bases from V and 1 from J; bases not matched to a gene: 6. Per germline, CDR1 MGHDK and CDR2 SYGVNS. This CDR3 region has 16 residues. The CDR3 reads CASSVGTGAVQETQYF. The CDR3 DNA reads as TGTGCCAGCAGTGTAGGGACAGGGGCCGTCCAAGAGACCCAGTACTTC.

The chain links TRBV3-1 to TRBJ2-3; 8 nucleotides align to TRBD2. The CDR3 is 15 residues long. The junction had 5 bases not matched to a gene; V was cut back by 1 base and J by 5 bases. Germline V gene data show CDR1 as LGHDT and CDR2 as YNNKEL (reference sequence). The CDR3 is CASSQVRAGEDTQYF. For the CDR3, the DNA is TGTGCCAGCAGCCAAGTAAGAGCGGGAGAAGATACGCAGTATTTT.

J is TRBJ1-1 and V is TRBV29-1; D is unclear. Germline V CDR1 and CDR2: SQVTM, ANQGSEA. The CDR3 runs to 14 residues. Trimming left V 6 bases short and J 0 bases short, with 14 bases between. The CDR3 spells CSVRSVTMNTEAFF. The CDR3 nucleotides are TGCAGCGTCCGATCAGTTACCATGAACACTGAAGCTTTCTTT.

V gene TRBV24-1 combines with J gene TRBJ2-3; the D gene is possibly TRBD1 (5 bases). The V end lost 4 bases, the J end lost 6 bases, and 22 bases lay between the germline ends. This CDR3 comprises 17 residues. The germline gives CDR1 KGHDR, CDR2 SFDVKD. The CDR3 DNA follows: TGTGCCACCAGTGACATCAGGGTCGGTGGCGTTCGGGATACGCAGTATTTT. The encoded protein is CATSDIRVGGVRDTQYF.

This clonotype was found once. J is TRBJ1-2 and V is TRBV14; D unresolved. Trimming removed 3 bases from V and 3 bases from J, with 8 bases in between. Germline CDR1 and CDR2: SGHDN and FVKESK. This CDR3 is 13 amino acids long. This chain's CDR3 is CASSHWTDYGYTF. For the CDR3, the DNA is TGTGCCAGCAGCCACTGGACGGACTATGGCTACACCTTC.

The chain's CDR3 is CSARAPSPLAGVSNEQFF. In nucleotides, the CDR3 is TGCAGTGCTAGGGCACCATCGCCTCTAGCGGGAGTTTCTAATGAGCAGTTCTTC. The chain links TRBV20-1 to TRBJ2-1; TRBD2 matches 10 bases. J gave up 7 bases and V 3 bases, and 18 bases lay outside the gene matches. Per germline, CDR1 DFQATT and CDR2 SNEGSKA (reference sequence). The CDR3 loop spans 18 amino acids.

The chain links TRBV5-1 to TRBJ2-6; possibly TRBD2 for D (5 bases). Trimming pared 5 bases from V and 1 base from J, leaving 10 bases between. This CDR3 is built from 15 residues. Germline CDR1 SGHRS, CDR2 YFSETQ. This CDR3 is CASRKEASGANVLTF. The CDR3 DNA follows: TGCGCCAGCAGGAAGGAGGCATCTGGGGCCAACGTCCTGACTTTC.

J is TRBJ1-2 and V is TRBV18; D unresolved. Trimming cost V 3 bases and J 2 bases, with 16 bases left between them. The CDR3 consists of 16 residues. Germline V CDR1 and CDR2: KGHSH, LQKENI. CDR3 in DNA: TGTGCCAGCTCACCGCAATCGTTGGGGTCCAACTATGGCTACACCTTC. Protein product: CASSPQSLGSNYGYTF.

This clonotype was picked up one time. The V and J genes are TRBV21-1 and TRBJ2-5; whether TRBD2, the table's D call, matches the DNA was not checked. TRBV21-1 is flagged as a pseudogene. This CDR3 region has 16 residues. The CDR3 DNA reads TGTGCCAGCAGCAAAGCGCTAGGAGGGCGTGGAGAGACCCAGTACTTC. Translation gives CASSKALGGRGETQYF.

DNA of the CDR3: TGTGCCAGCAGTTCAGGGGACAGGGGTTGGGACATTCAGTACTTC. Encoded protein: CASSSGDRGWDIQYF. The chain has TRBV27 and TRBJ2-4; 10 bases map to TRBD1. Germline-derived CDR1 and CDR2 are MNHEY and SMNVEV (reference sequence). Losses at the gene ends were 4 bases for V and 8 bases for J; bases not matched to a gene: 8. The CDR3 is 15 residues long.

This chain links TRBV24-1 with TRBJ2-5; tentative D call: TRBD2 (7 bases). The germline gives CDR1 KGHDR, CDR2 SFDVKD. This CDR3 region has 13 residues. The germline V and J ends were trimmed by 7 bases and 5 bases, with 13 bases remaining between them. The chain's CDR3 is CATSPGGRETQYF. In DNA, the CDR3 is TGTGCCACCAGCCCCGGGGGGCGTGAGACCCAGTACTTC.

The table lists this clonotype with a count of one. The junction departs from the called germline gene at one end, perhaps through a read error. This chain links TRBV9 with TRBJ2-7; TRBD2 aligns across 7 bases. This CDR3 is built from 15 residues. CDR1 and CDR2 from the germline V gene are SGDLS and YYNGEE. CDR3 amino acids: CASSVEGGSSYKQYF. The CDR3 nucleotides read TGTGCCAGCAGCGTAGAGGGCGGGAGCTCCTACAAGCAGTACTTC.

This chain uses TRBV27 with TRBJ2-6; no firm D call. CDR1 is MNHEY and CDR2 is SMNVEV in the germline V gene (reference sequence). CDR3 length equals 16 residues. With 7 bases removed from V and 4 bases from J, the gap between germline ends came to 17 bases. The CDR3 reads CASMGSWTAGANVLTF. The DNA of the CDR3 is TGTGCCAGCATGGGGTCTTGGACGGCCGGGGCCAACGTCCTGACTTTC.

The chain combines TRBV29-1 with TRBJ1-2, with D unresolved. Per the germline V gene, CDR1 is SQVTM and CDR2 is ANQGSEA. The V end was cut by 2 bases, the J end by 8 bases, with 6 bases between. The CDR3 consists of 10 residues. The CDR3 sequence is CSVEMVGYTF. In DNA, the CDR3 is TGCAGCGTTGAAATGGTCGGCTACACCTTC.

This chain links TRBV20-1 with TRBJ2-1, with no clear D. The CDR3 has 10 amino acids. V was shortened by 5 bases and J by 6 bases, with 5 bases between the two germline ends. CDR1 DFQATT and CDR2 SNEGSKA come from the germline V gene (reference sequence). For the CDR3, the DNA is TGCAGTGCTCACGCCAATGAGCAGTTCTTC. This codes for CSAHANEQFF.

This chain uses TRBV29-1 with TRBJ2-1; 7 nucleotides agree with TRBD2. CDR1 and CDR2 from the germline V gene are SQVTM and ANQGSEA. With V trimmed by 4 bases and J by 6 bases, 15 bases remained unmatched. There are 16 residues in the CDR3. This chain's CDR3 is CSVVGTKASGVNEQFF. The CDR3 DNA sequence: TGCAGCGTTGTAGGGACTAAAGCATCGGGCGTCAATGAGCAGTTCTTC.

With respect to this clonotype: One junction end does not reproduce the germline sequence, and a read error may be involved. The chain recombines TRBV7-7 with TRBJ2-1, with D possibly being TRBD1 or TRBD2 (5 bases each). This CDR3 spans 13 amino acids. The V gene's germline CDR1 is SSHAT and CDR2 FNYEAQ (reference sequence). The CDR3 sequence is CASSSRESYEQFF. The CDR3 DNA is TGTGCTAGCAGCTCCAGGGAGTCGTATGAGCAGTTCTTC. The whole variable domain, remainder taken from reference TRBV7-7 and TRBJ2-1, is GAGVSQSPRYKVTKRGQDVTLRCDPISSHATLYWYQQALGQGPEFLTYFNYEAQPDKSGLPSDRFSAERPEGSISTLTIQRTEQRDSAMYRCASSSRESYEQFFGPGTRLTVL.

This clonotype appeared once. The rearrangement joins TRBV7-2 to TRBJ2-5; D remains unclear. V was shortened by 0 bases and J by 9 bases, with 23 bases between the two germline ends. Germline V lookup: CDR1 SGHTA, CDR2 FQGNSA. The CDR3 consists of 17 residues. CDR3 in DNA: TGTGCCAGCAGCTTAGCGGTAACGATTGTCGGTACTAAGGCCCAGTACTTC. Its translation is CASSLAVTIVGTKAQYF.

The J gene is TRBJ1-2, the V gene TRBV27, with 7 bases matching TRBD1. This CDR3 has 19 residues. After removal of 6 bases from V and 4 bases from J, the junction contained 23 bases not matched to a gene. From germline, CDR1 is MNHEY and CDR2 SMNVEV (reference sequence). CDR3 DNA: TGTGCCAGCAGCCGCGAGTCCGGGACAGCCGAGGCCAGGGTCTATGGCTACACCTTC. Encoded protein: CASSRESGTAEARVYGYTF.

This chain joins TRBV20-1 and TRBJ1-1, with TRBD1 as a possible D gene (5 bases). Trimming removed 0 bases from V and 0 bases from J, with 11 bases in between. The CDR3 length is 15 residues. CDR1 and CDR2 (germline): DFQATT, SNEGSKA (reference sequence). CDR3 nucleotides: TGCAGTGCTAGAGAGCCCTCGGGGCTGAACACTGAAGCTTTCTTT. Translating gives CSAREPSGLNTEAFF.

This chain links TRBV4-1 with TRBJ2-1; 7 nucleotides match TRBD1. The CDR3 consists of 15 residues. With V trimmed by 3 bases and J by 7 bases, 9 bases remained unmatched. Germline V gene data show CDR1 as MGHRA and CDR2 as YSYEKL. CDR3 in amino acids: CASSHPQTGNNEQFF. The CDR3 DNA follows: TGCGCCAGCAGCCATCCTCAGACAGGGAATAATGAGCAGTTCTTC.